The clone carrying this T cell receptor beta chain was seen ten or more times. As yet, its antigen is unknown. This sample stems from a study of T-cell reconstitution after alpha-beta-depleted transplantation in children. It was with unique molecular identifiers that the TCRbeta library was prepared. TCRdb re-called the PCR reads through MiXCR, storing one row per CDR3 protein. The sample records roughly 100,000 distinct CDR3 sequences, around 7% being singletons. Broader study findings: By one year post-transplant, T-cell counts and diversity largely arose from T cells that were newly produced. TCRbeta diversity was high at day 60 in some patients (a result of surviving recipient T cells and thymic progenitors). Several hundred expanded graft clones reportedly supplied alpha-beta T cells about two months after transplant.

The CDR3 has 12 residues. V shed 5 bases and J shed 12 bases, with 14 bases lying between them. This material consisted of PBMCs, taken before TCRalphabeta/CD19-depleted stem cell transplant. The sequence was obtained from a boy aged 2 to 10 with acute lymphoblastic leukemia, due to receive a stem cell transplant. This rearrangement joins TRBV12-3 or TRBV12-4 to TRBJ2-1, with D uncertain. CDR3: CASSHRRVGQFF. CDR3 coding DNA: TGTGCCAGCAGTCATAGACGGGTGGGGCAGTTCTTC.